This TCR beta chain was recorded in a study of blood T cells in healthy people across ages. General study results and limits: It was found that TCR beta diversity correlated strongly with the percentage of naive T cells.

Comment on this clonotype: Its antigen is as yet unknown.

Primers used in a second PCR of about 7 to 12 cycles were a sample-barcoded 5' primer and a J-beta primer mix. There were at least 3 million CDR3-containing paired-end reads obtained from each sample. TCRdb re-analysed the 5' RACE reads in MiXCR, keeping a single row per CDR3 protein. The table lists 800,000 or so distinct CDR3 sequences, approximately 25% of them singletons. The germline V gene has CDR1 SGHTA and CDR2 FQGNSA. With 2 bases removed from V and 4 bases from J, the gap between germline ends came to 10 bases. The CDR3 totals 14 residues. These sequences were also reported in another study, on T cells of mothers and their children. That paper notes: Sequencing got over 9.5 million TCR beta CDR3 reads from each mother and around 3.1 million from each child.

The V call is TRBV7-2, the J call TRBJ2-3, with a possible D match to TRBD2 (5 bases). This TCR came from a boy aged 10-17 years in good health. Input material: blood. The CDR3 sequence: CASSLRGLSDTQYF. DNA of the CDR3: TGTGCCAGCAGCTTACGGGGTCTCTCAGATACGCAGTATTTT. The full variable domain, with the rest looked up from reference TRBV7-2 and TRBJ2-3, is GAGVSQSPSNKVTEKGKDVELRCDPISGHTALYWYRQSLGQGLEFLIYFQGNSAPDKSGLPSDRFSAERTGGSVSTLTIQRTQQEDSAVYLCASSLRGLSDTQYFGPGTRLTVL.